The clone carrying this TCR beta chain was counted at least ten times. The sample belongs to a study of T cells in Graves' hyperthyroidism and ophthalmopathy. RNA transcripts gave rise to amplified TCR beta CDR3 regions. The HTBI primer set was used in a first-round RT-PCR of the TCR CDR3. One entry per CDR3 protein, called by TCRdb with MiXCR from the multiplex PCR reads. The profile covers 300,000 to 450,000 distinct CDR3 sequences, with about 14% appearing a single time and 9.5% to 12% taken by the ten largest. Germline CDR1 reads MNHEY; CDR2 reads SMNVEV (reference sequence). This CDR3 is built from 16 residues. V dropped 3 bases and J dropped 2; count of bases not matched to a gene: 4.

The chain is built from TRBV27 and TRBJ1-2, with 12 bases fitting TRBD1. The TCR originated in an older woman with Graves' hyperthyroidism. The sequenced sample was blood. The CDR3 loop is CASSFVGTGGNYGYTF. CDR3 coding DNA: TGTGCCAGCAGTTTTGTCGGGACAGGGGGCAACTATGGCTACACCTTC.